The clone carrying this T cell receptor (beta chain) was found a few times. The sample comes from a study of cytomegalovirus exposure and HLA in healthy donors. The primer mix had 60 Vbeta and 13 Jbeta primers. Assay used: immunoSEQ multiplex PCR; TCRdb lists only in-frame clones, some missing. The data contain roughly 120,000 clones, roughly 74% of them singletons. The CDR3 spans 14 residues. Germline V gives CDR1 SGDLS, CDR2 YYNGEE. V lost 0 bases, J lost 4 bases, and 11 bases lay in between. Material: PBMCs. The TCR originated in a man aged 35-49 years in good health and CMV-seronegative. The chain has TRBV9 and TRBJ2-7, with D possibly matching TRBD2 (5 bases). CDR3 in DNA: TGTGCCAGCAGCGTAGACCCCTCGGGGTACGAGCAGTACTTC. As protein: CASSVDPSGYEQYF. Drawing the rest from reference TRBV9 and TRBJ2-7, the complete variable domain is DSGVTQTPKHLITATGQRVTLRCSPRSGDLSVYWYQQSLDQGLQFLIQYYNGEERAKGNILERFSAQQFPDLHSELNLSSLELGDSALYFCASSVDPSGYEQYFGPGTRLTVT.